A selection of T cell receptor beta chains follows, all from one sample in a study of Graves' ophthalmopathy and Graves' hyperthyroidism. One entry per CDR3 protein, called by TCRdb with MiXCR from the multiplex PCR reads. The sample includes 400,000 to 450,000 distinct CDR3 sequences, roughly 21% seen only once; the top ten take more than 2.5%. The source material was peripheral blood. The receptor source for this set is a woman younger than 30 with stable Graves' hyperthyroidism. The CDR3 runs from the conserved cysteine through the conserved F or W. D genes are given only for firm matches. A row's size may be missing; if present it is once, few, many or a size class.

CDR3 DNA: TGTGCCAGCAGTTACTCGCAAACAGGGGGCGCGGCCGAGCAGTACTTC; CDR3 protein: CASSYSQTGGAAEQYF; V gene: TRBV28; clone size: .; D gene: TRBD1; J gene: TRBJ2-7
CDR3 DNA: TGTGCCAGCAGTGGCATGAGGGGGGCCAACGTCCTGACTTTC; CDR3 protein: CASSGMRGANVLTF; V gene: TRBV6-1; clone size: many; D gene: .; J gene: TRBJ2-6
CDR3 DNA: TGTGCCAGTACGATACAGCCGAACACTGAAGCTTTCTTT; CDR3 protein: CASTIQPNTEAFF; V gene: TRBV28; clone size: many; D gene: .; J gene: TRBJ1-1
CDR3 DNA: TGTGCCAGCAGTTACGACATCAGGGGGCCATTAGGTCAGCCCCAGCATTTT; CDR3 protein: CASSYDIRGPLGQPQHF; V gene: TRBV6-2/TRBV6-3; clone size: many; D gene: TRBD1; J gene: TRBJ1-5
CDR3 DNA: TGCGCCAGCAGCTTAAGAGAGGGGCGGGGGGCGCAAGGGGCCAACGTCCTGACTTTC; CDR3 protein: CASSLREGRGAQGANVLTF; V gene: TRBV5-1; clone size: .; D gene: TRBD2; J gene: TRBJ2-6
CDR3 DNA: TGTGCCAGCACCGGGCGGGATGGCTACACCTTC; CDR3 protein: CASTGRDGYTF; V gene: TRBV2; clone size: many; D gene: .; J gene: TRBJ1-2
CDR3 DNA: TGTGCCAGCTCACGTTCGGACGAGCAGTACTTC; CDR3 protein: CASSRSDEQYF; V gene: TRBV18; clone size: few; D gene: .; J gene: TRBJ2-7
CDR3 DNA: TGTGCCAGCAGCGTGGGGACAGGCCCGGGAGCTAACTATGGCTACACCTTC; CDR3 protein: CASSVGTGPGANYGYTF; V gene: TRBV9; clone size: many; D gene: TRBD1; J gene: TRBJ1-2
CDR3 DNA: TGTGCCAGCAGTTTGTTCCCCCGGTGGAGCTCTGAAGCTTTCTTT; CDR3 protein: CASSLFPRWSSEAFF; V gene: TRBV28; clone size: many; D gene: .; J gene: TRBJ1-1
CDR3 DNA: TGTGCCAGCAGGGAAACCCTAGGGACTTACGAGCAGTACTTC; CDR3 protein: CASRETLGTYEQYF; V gene: TRBV6-1; clone size: .; D gene: .; J gene: TRBJ2-7
CDR3 DNA: TGCAGTGCTAGGTATAGCGGGAGCGAGACCCAGTACTTC; CDR3 protein: CSARYSGSETQYF; V gene: TRBV20-1; clone size: .; D gene: TRBD2; J gene: TRBJ2-5
CDR3 DNA: TGTGCCAGCAGCCCTAGACAGGGCTCGGAGACCCAGTACTTC; CDR3 protein: CASSPRQGSETQYF; V gene: TRBV12-3/TRBV12-4; clone size: many; D gene: TRBD1; J gene: TRBJ2-5
CDR3 DNA: TGTGCCAGCATCCGTATAACCCTTAACACTGAAGCTTTCTTT; CDR3 protein: CASIRITLNTEAFF; V gene: TRBV6-1; clone size: few; D gene: .; J gene: TRBJ1-1
CDR3 DNA: TGCGCCAGCAGCTTATTGGCAGACGACACTGAAGCTTTCTTT; CDR3 protein: CASSLLADDTEAFF; V gene: TRBV5-1; clone size: many; D gene: .; J gene: TRBJ1-1
CDR3 DNA: TGTGCCAGCAGTTCCCGACAGGGCCTCGAGACCCAGTACTTC; CDR3 protein: CASSSRQGLETQYF; V gene: TRBV28; clone size: .; D gene: TRBD1; J gene: TRBJ2-5
CDR3 DNA: TGCAGTGCTAGAGGGGAGGGGCTCAACTATGGCTACACCTTC; CDR3 protein: CSARGEGLNYGYTF; V gene: TRBV20-1; clone size: .; D gene: .; J gene: TRBJ1-2
CDR3 DNA: TGTGCCGCCCGGGGAGGAGGGTACGAGCAGTACTTC; CDR3 protein: CAARGGGYEQYF; V gene: TRBV28; clone size: .; D gene: .; J gene: TRBJ2-7
CDR3 DNA: TGTGCCAGCAGACTCTCGGGACAGGGGACCTATGGCTACACCTTC; CDR3 protein: CASRLSGQGTYGYTF; V gene: TRBV12-3/TRBV12-4; clone size: many; D gene: TRBD1; J gene: TRBJ1-2
CDR3 DNA: TGTGCCAGCAGCCCTAGTTCCATGAACACTGAAGCTTTCTTT; CDR3 protein: CASSPSSMNTEAFF; V gene: TRBV18; clone size: many; D gene: .; J gene: TRBJ1-1
CDR3 DNA: TGCGCCAGCAGCCAAGAGGACAGACGTTCGGGGTATGGCTACACCTTC; CDR3 protein: CASSQEDRRSGYGYTF; V gene: TRBV4-1; clone size: many; D gene: .; J gene: TRBJ1-2